These T cell receptor beta chains were read from a single sample in a study of blood T cell repertoires in COVID-19. Sequencing used immunoSEQ multiplex PCR; TCRdb keeps in-frame clones, though not all of them. This sample carries hundreds of thousands of clones, approximately 89% of them seen once, and the ten largest clones take roughly 12%. The sequencing sample was made of peripheral blood. These receptors all stem from a woman aged 45-65 years with COVID-19, enrolled during active disease. Each CDR3 is given with its conserved first and last residue. The D gene is left open where the match is weak. Expanded clones are given a class, and other clones once, few, many or no size at all.

clone size: few; J gene: TRBJ1-1; D gene: .; V gene: TRBV6-5; CDR3 protein: CASSYSAANTEAFF; CDR3 DNA: TGTGCCAGCAGTTACTCCGCGGCGAACACTGAAGCTTTCTTT
clone size: .; J gene: TRBJ1-2; D gene: .; V gene: TRBV2; CDR3 protein: CASSGERSANYGYTF; CDR3 DNA: TGTGCCAGCAGTGGGGAGCGGTCAGCTAACTATGGCTACACCTTC
clone size: .; J gene: TRBJ1-1; D gene: TRBD1; V gene: TRBV19; CDR3 protein: CASRDRGRTLATEAFF; CDR3 DNA: TGTGCCAGCCGGGACAGGGGCCGCACTTTAGCCACTGAAGCTTTCTTT
clone size: once; J gene: TRBJ1-2; D gene: TRBD1; V gene: TRBV5-1; CDR3 protein: CASSLGDRGFDGYTF; CDR3 DNA: TGCGCCAGCAGCTTGGGGGACAGGGGTTTCGATGGCTACACCTTC
clone size: .; J gene: TRBJ1-2; D gene: TRBD1; V gene: TRBV5-1; CDR3 protein: CASSFGQGGSYGYTF; CDR3 DNA: TGCGCCAGCAGCTTTGGACAGGGGGGGAGCTATGGCTACACCTTC
clone size: .; J gene: TRBJ1-5; D gene: TRBD1; V gene: TRBV19; CDR3 protein: CASSIGGQGAYNQPQHF; CDR3 DNA: TGTGCCAGTAGTATAGGGGGACAGGGGGCCTACAATCAGCCCCAGCATTTT
clone size: .; J gene: TRBJ2-7; D gene: TRBD1; V gene: TRBV6-5; CDR3 protein: CASTETGAYEQYF; CDR3 DNA: TGTGCCAGCACCGAGACAGGGGCCTACGAGCAGTACTTC
clone size: .; J gene: TRBJ2-4; D gene: .; V gene: TRBV6-2/TRBV6-3; CDR3 protein: CASSRDGTRFLAKNIQYF; CDR3 DNA: TGTGCCAGCAGCCGCGATGGGACACGGTTTCTAGCCAAAAACATTCAGTACTTC
clone size: .; J gene: TRBJ1-4; D gene: TRBD1; V gene: TRBV5-6; CDR3 protein: CASSVVQGENEKLFF; CDR3 DNA: TGTGCCAGCAGCGTAGTTCAGGGGGAGAATGAAAAACTGTTTTTT
clone size: .; J gene: TRBJ2-2; D gene: .; V gene: TRBV11-3; CDR3 protein: CASSLDTRTIYTGELFF; CDR3 DNA: TGTGCCAGCAGCTTAGATACGAGAACTATTTACACCGGGGAGCTGTTTTTT
clone size: .; J gene: TRBJ2-7; D gene: .; V gene: TRBV7-9; CDR3 protein: CASSSRAGEQYF; CDR3 DNA: TGTGCCAGCAGCTCCAGGGCAGGCGAGCAGTACTTC
clone size: .; J gene: TRBJ2-1; D gene: .; V gene: TRBV7-8; CDR3 protein: CALPDPLLDNEQFF; CDR3 DNA: TGTGCCCTCCCTGATCCCCTACTGGACAATGAGCAGTTCTTC
clone size: .; J gene: TRBJ2-7; D gene: .; V gene: TRBV3-1/TRBV3-2; CDR3 protein: CASSPHGGEQYF; CDR3 DNA: TGTGCCAGCAGCCCCCACGGAGGCGAGCAGTACTTC
clone size: .; J gene: TRBJ2-7; D gene: TRBD1; V gene: TRBV5-4; CDR3 protein: CASSSPRTGGEQYF; CDR3 DNA: TGTGCCAGCAGCTCCCCCCGGACAGGGGGCGAGCAGTACTTC
clone size: once; J gene: TRBJ2-6; D gene: TRBD1; V gene: TRBV5-6; CDR3 protein: CASSLSGQGLQRGANVLTF; CDR3 DNA: TGTGCCAGCAGCTTGTCAGGACAGGGGCTCCAAAGGGGGGCCAACGTCCTGACTTTC
clone size: .; J gene: TRBJ2-2; D gene: .; V gene: TRBV14; CDR3 protein: CASSPTRNTGELFF; CDR3 DNA: TGTGCCAGCAGCCCGACTAGGAACACCGGGGAGCTGTTTTTT
clone size: .; J gene: TRBJ1-5; D gene: .; V gene: TRBV28; CDR3 protein: CASSMGSAGQPQHF; CDR3 DNA: TGTGCCAGCAGCATGGGGTCAGCGGGTCAGCCCCAGCATTTT
clone size: .; J gene: TRBJ1-1; D gene: .; V gene: TRBV19; CDR3 protein: CASSIDRNTEAFF; CDR3 DNA: TGTGCCAGTAGTATAGACAGGAACACTGAAGCTTTCTTT
clone size: .; J gene: TRBJ2-6; D gene: .; V gene: TRBV19; CDR3 protein: CASSGQGSGANVLTF; CDR3 DNA: TGTGCCAGTAGTGGTCAGGGATCCGGGGCCAACGTCCTGACTTTC
clone size: once; J gene: TRBJ2-1; D gene: TRBD2; V gene: TRBV7-3; CDR3 protein: CASSLSLGLANEQFF; CDR3 DNA: TGTGCCAGCAGCTTATCTTTGGGACTAGCGAATGAGCAGTTCTTC
clone size: .; J gene: TRBJ2-5; D gene: TRBD1; V gene: TRBV29-1; CDR3 protein: CSVSRGGGSRETQYF; CDR3 DNA: TGCAGCGTCTCTAGAGGGGGCGGTTCACGGGAGACCCAGTACTTC
clone size: .; J gene: TRBJ2-3; D gene: .; V gene: TRBV12-5; CDR3 protein: CASGAGQTSTDTQYF; CDR3 DNA: TGTGCTAGTGGGGCAGGGCAGACTAGCACAGATACGCAGTATTTT
clone size: .; J gene: TRBJ1-2; D gene: TRBD1; V gene: TRBV6-5; CDR3 protein: CASSLGQVDYGYTF; CDR3 DNA: TGTGCCAGCAGCCTTGGACAGGTAGACTATGGCTACACCTTC
clone size: .; J gene: TRBJ1-1; D gene: .; V gene: TRBV25-1; CDR3 protein: CASSESRMGRGTEAFF; CDR3 DNA: TGTGCCAGCAGTGAAAGTCGGATGGGGAGGGGCACTGAAGCTTTCTTT
clone size: .; J gene: TRBJ2-2; D gene: .; V gene: TRBV5-1; CDR3 protein: CASSRRANTGELFF; CDR3 DNA: TGCGCCAGCAGTCGACGGGCGAACACCGGGGAGCTGTTTTTT
clone size: .; J gene: TRBJ1-3; D gene: .; V gene: TRBV19; CDR3 protein: CASSILPDGNTIYF; CDR3 DNA: TGTGCCAGTAGTATACTCCCAGATGGAAACACCATATATTTT
clone size: .; J gene: TRBJ2-6; D gene: .; V gene: TRBV27; CDR3 protein: CASSLSLQGAGANVLTF; CDR3 DNA: TGTGCCAGCAGTTTATCTTTACAGGGCGCCGGGGCCAACGTCCTGACTTTC
clone size: .; J gene: TRBJ2-5; D gene: TRBD1; V gene: TRBV7-7; CDR3 protein: CASSSDRGHETQYF; CDR3 DNA: TGTGCCAGCAGCTCGGACAGGGGGCATGAGACCCAGTACTTC
clone size: .; J gene: TRBJ2-1; D gene: .; V gene: TRBV27; CDR3 protein: CASSPTEYNEQFF; CDR3 DNA: TGTGCCAGCAGTCCGACGGAGTACAATGAGCAGTTCTTC
clone size: .; J gene: TRBJ2-1; D gene: .; V gene: TRBV29-1; CDR3 protein: CSVEVPGGLYNEQFF; CDR3 DNA: TGCAGCGTTGAAGTCCCCGGAGGTTTATACAATGAGCAGTTCTTC
clone size: .; J gene: TRBJ2-2; D gene: .; V gene: TRBV7-3; CDR3 protein: CASSLEVGDTGELFF; CDR3 DNA: TGTGCCAGCAGCTTAGAAGTGGGAGACACCGGGGAGCTGTTTTTT
clone size: once; J gene: TRBJ2-3; D gene: TRBD2; V gene: TRBV5-1; CDR3 protein: CASSLAEAGDTQYF; CDR3 DNA: TGCGCCAGCAGCTTGGCCGAAGCGGGGGATACGCAGTATTTT
clone size: .; J gene: TRBJ2-7; D gene: .; V gene: TRBV20-1; CDR3 protein: CSARLAYEQYF; CDR3 DNA: TGCAGTGCTAGACTAGCCTACGAGCAGTACTTC
clone size: .; J gene: TRBJ1-2; D gene: .; V gene: TRBV30; CDR3 protein: CAWSVQGQYGYTF; CDR3 DNA: TGTGCCTGGAGTGTACAAGGACAGTATGGCTACACCTTC
clone size: .; J gene: TRBJ1-2; D gene: .; V gene: TRBV5-6; CDR3 protein: CASHQRSGYTF; CDR3 DNA: TGTGCCAGTCACCAGAGGTCGGGCTACACCTTC
clone size: .; J gene: TRBJ1-5; D gene: .; V gene: TRBV7-9; CDR3 protein: CASSLAIGRPQHF; CDR3 DNA: TGTGCCAGCAGCTTAGCGATCGGGAGGCCCCAGCATTTT
clone size: .; J gene: TRBJ2-1; D gene: TRBD2; V gene: TRBV7-9; CDR3 protein: CASTRYSGGPRSNEQFF; CDR3 DNA: TGTGCCAGCACGCGATATAGCGGGGGCCCCCGGAGCAATGAGCAGTTCTTC